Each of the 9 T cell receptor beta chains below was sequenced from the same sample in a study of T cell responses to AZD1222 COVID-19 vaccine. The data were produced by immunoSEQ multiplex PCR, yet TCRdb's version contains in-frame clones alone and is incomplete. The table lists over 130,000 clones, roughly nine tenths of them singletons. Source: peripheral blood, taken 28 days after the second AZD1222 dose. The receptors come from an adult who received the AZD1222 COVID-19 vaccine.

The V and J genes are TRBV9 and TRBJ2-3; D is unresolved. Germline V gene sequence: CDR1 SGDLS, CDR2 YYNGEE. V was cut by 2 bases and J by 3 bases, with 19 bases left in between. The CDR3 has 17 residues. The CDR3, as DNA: TGTGCCAGCAGCGTCCGATCAGTAACCCAAGGGACAGATACGCAGTATTTT. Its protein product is CASSVRSVTQGTDTQYF. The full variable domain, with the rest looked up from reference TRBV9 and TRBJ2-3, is DSGVTQTPKHLITATGQRVTLRCSPRSGDLSVYWYQQSLDQGLQFLIQYYNGEERAKGNILERFSAQQFPDLHSELNLSSLELGDSALYFCASSVRSVTQGTDTQYFGPGTRLTVL.

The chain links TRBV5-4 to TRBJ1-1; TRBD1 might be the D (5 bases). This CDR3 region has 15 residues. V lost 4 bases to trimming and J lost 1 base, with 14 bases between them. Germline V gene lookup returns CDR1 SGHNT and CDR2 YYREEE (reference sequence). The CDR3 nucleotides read TGTGCCAGCAGCCTTCCGGGGCTCTCGAACACTGAAGCTTTCTTT. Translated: CASSLPGLSNTEAFF.

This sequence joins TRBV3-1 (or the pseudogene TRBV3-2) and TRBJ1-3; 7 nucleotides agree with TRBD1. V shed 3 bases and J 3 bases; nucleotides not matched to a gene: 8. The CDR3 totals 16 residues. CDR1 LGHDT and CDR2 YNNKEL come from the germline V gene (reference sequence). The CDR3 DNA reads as TGTGCCAGCAGCCAGACAGGGAGCCGGGGTGGAAACACCATATATTTT. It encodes CASSQTGSRGGNTIYF.

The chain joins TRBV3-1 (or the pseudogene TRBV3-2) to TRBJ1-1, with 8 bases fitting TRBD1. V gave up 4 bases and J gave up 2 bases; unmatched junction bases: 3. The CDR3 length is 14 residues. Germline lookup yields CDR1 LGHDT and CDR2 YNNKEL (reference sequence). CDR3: CASSRTGYNTEAFF. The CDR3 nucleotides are TGTGCCAGCAGCCGGACAGGGTATAACACTGAAGCTTTCTTT.

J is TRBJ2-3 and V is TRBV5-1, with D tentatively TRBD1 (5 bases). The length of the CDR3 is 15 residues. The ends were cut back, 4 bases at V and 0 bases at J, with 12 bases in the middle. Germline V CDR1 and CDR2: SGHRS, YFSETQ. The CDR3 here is CASSPDRTSTDTQYF. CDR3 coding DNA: TGCGCCAGCAGCCCAGACAGAACTAGCACAGATACGCAGTATTTT.

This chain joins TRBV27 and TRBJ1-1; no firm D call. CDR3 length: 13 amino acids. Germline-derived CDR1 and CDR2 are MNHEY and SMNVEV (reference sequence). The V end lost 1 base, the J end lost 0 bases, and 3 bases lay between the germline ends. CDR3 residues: CASSLFLNTEAFF. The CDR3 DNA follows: TGTGCCAGCAGTTTATTTTTGAACACTGAAGCTTTCTTT.

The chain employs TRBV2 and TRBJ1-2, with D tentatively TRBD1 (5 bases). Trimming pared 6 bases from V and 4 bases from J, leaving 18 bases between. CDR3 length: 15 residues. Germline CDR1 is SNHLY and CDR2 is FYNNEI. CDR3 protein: CASRGTFLSPYGYTF. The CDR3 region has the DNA TGTGCCAGCAGGGGGACCTTCCTCAGCCCCTATGGCTACACCTTC.

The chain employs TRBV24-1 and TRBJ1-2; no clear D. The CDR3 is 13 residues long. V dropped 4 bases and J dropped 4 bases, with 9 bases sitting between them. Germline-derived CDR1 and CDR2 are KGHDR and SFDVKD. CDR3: CATSDRTVYGYTF. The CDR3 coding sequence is TGTGCCACCAGTGACAGGACGGTCTATGGCTACACCTTC.

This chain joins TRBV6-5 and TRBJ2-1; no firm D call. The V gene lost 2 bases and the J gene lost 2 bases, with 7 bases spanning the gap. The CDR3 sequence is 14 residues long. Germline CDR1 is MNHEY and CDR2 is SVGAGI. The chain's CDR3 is CASSYPGPYNEQFF. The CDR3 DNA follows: TGTGCCAGCAGTTACCCCGGACCCTACAATGAGCAGTTCTTC.